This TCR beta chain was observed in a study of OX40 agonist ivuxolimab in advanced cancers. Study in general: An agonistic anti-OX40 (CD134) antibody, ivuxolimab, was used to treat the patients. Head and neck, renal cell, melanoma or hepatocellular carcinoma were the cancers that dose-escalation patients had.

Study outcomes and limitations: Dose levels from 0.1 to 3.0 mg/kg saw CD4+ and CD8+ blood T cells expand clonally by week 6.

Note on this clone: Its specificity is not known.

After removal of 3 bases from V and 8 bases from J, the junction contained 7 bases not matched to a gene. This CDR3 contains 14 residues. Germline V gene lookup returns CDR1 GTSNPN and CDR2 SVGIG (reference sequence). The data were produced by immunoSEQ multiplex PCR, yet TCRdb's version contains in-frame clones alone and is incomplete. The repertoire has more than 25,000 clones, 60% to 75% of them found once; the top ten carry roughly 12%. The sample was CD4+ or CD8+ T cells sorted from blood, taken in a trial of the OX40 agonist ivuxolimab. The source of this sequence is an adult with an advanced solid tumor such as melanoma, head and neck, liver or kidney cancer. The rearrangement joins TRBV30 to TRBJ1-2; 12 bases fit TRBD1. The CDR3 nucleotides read TGTGCCTGGAGGGGCAGGGACAGGGGGCAAGGCTACACCTTC. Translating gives CAWRGRDRGQGYTF.